This T cell receptor beta chain appears in the sequencing data of a study of shared clonotypes between healthy human individuals. General observations from the study: Owing to a small donor count, the genetic and exposure-history diversity represented was limited. Estimated richness values were generally larger in naive subsets than in memory subsets.

Details on this clone: Its antigen is undetermined.

The DNA input per sorted-subset replicate PCR was about 220 ng, corresponding to around 28,000 T cell genomes. As handled by the study authors: ImmunoSEQ supplied junction-only sequences lacking quality scores, so filtering was different. Profiled with immunoSEQ multiplex PCR; TCRdb holds only in-frame clones, not every one. The V and J calls and the clone size are those of that table, but D and trimming were determined from the DNA. The repertoire includes a few million clones, approximately 93% of them detected once, and about 0.41% sits in the top ten. CDR1 MNHEY and CDR2 SVGAGI come from the germline V gene. V was clipped by 5 bases and J by 10 bases, with 17 bases between them. There are 13 residues in the CDR3.

The clonotype comes from a young man in good health. Some clones in this sample may be carry-over from other donors' samples. The chain employs TRBV6-5 and TRBJ1-1; a possible D gene is TRBD1 (6 bases). The sample was naive CD4+ T cells from PBMCs. The subset is: CD45RA+ positively selected. CDR3 sequence (DNA): TGTGCCAGCAGTCTCGGACAGACTAGTGGAGCTTTCTTT. Amino acid sequence: CASSLGQTSGAFF.